These T cell receptor beta chains were read from a single sample in a study of T cell responses to AZD1222 COVID-19 vaccine. Data came from immunoSEQ multiplex PCR; TCRdb stores just in-frame clones and leaves some out. The sample consists of over 200,000 clones, around 94% of them appearing once. Source: peripheral blood, taken 28 days after the second dose of the MenACWY control vaccine. These receptors all stem from an adult who received the MenACWY meningococcal vaccine as a control. Both conserved end residues are part of each CDR3. A D gene is named only where the DNA matches it firmly. The listing skips clone size in some rows; elsewhere it reads once, few, many or a size class.

J gene: TRBJ1-2
clone size: NA
V gene: TRBV9
CDR3 length: 17
D gene: NA
CDR3 protein: CASSTSPGIRAYYGYTF
CDR3 DNA: TGTGCCAGCAGCACCTCACCCGGGATTCGGGCTTACTATGGCTACACCTTC

J gene: TRBJ2-3
clone size: NA
V gene: TRBV7-2
CDR3 length: 11
D gene: NA
CDR3 protein: CASSPGQTQYF
CDR3 DNA: TGTGCCAGCAGCCCAGGACAGACGCAGTATTTT

J gene: TRBJ1-2
clone size: NA
V gene: TRBV19
CDR3 length: 14
D gene: TRBD1
CDR3 protein: CASSVRDSQFGYTF
CDR3 DNA: TGTGCCAGTAGTGTCCGGGACAGTCAATTTGGCTACACCTTC

J gene: TRBJ2-5
clone size: NA
V gene: TRBV27
CDR3 length: 16
D gene: NA
CDR3 protein: CASRRFAGTLGETQYF
CDR3 DNA: TGTGCCAGCAGGCGCTTTGCCGGGACACTAGGAGAGACCCAGTACTTC

J gene: TRBJ2-2
clone size: NA
V gene: TRBV5-1
CDR3 length: 14
D gene: TRBD1
CDR3 protein: CASSSGQGSGELFF
CDR3 DNA: TGCGCCAGCAGCTCCGGACAGGGGTCCGGGGAGCTGTTTTTT

J gene: TRBJ1-1
clone size: NA
V gene: TRBV19
CDR3 length: 14
D gene: TRBD1
CDR3 protein: CASSTRPGGTEAFF
CDR3 DNA: TGTGCCAGTAGTACCCGACCAGGGGGCACTGAAGCTTTCTTT

J gene: TRBJ2-1
clone size: NA
V gene: TRBV7-9
CDR3 length: 15
D gene: TRBD1
CDR3 protein: CASRAGQGPYNEQFF
CDR3 DNA: TGTGCCAGCAGAGCCGGACAGGGTCCCTACAATGAGCAGTTCTTC

J gene: TRBJ1-1
clone size: NA
V gene: TRBV6-5
CDR3 length: 13
D gene: NA
CDR3 protein: CTSGRTANTEAFF
CDR3 DNA: TGTACCAGCGGCCGGACGGCGAACACTGAAGCTTTCTTT

J gene: TRBJ1-2
clone size: once
V gene: TRBV27
CDR3 length: 13
D gene: NA
CDR3 protein: CASSTGPNYGYTF
CDR3 DNA: TGTGCCAGCAGTACGGGACCTAACTATGGCTACACCTTC

J gene: TRBJ1-1
clone size: NA
V gene: TRBV27
CDR3 length: 18
D gene: NA
CDR3 protein: CASSLSPPLGLYNTEAFF
CDR3 DNA: TGTGCCAGCAGTTTATCACCTCCGCTGGGTCTATATAACACTGAAGCTTTCTTT

J gene: TRBJ1-6
clone size: NA
V gene: TRBV5-1
CDR3 length: 16
D gene: NA
CDR3 protein: CASSLSESSYNSPLHF
CDR3 DNA: TGCGCCAGCAGCTTGTCTGAGAGCTCCTATAATTCACCCCTCCACTTT

J gene: TRBJ2-3
clone size: NA
V gene: TRBV27
CDR3 length: 11
D gene: NA
CDR3 protein: CASSRVDTQYF
CDR3 DNA: TGTGCCAGCAGCCGGGTAGATACGCAGTATTTT

J gene: TRBJ1-1
clone size: NA
V gene: TRBV7-9
CDR3 length: 14
D gene: NA
CDR3 protein: CASSLTAGDTEAFF
CDR3 DNA: TGTGCCAGCAGCTTAACCGCGGGGGACACTGAAGCTTTCTTT

J gene: TRBJ2-3
clone size: NA
V gene: TRBV7-2
CDR3 length: 16
D gene: TRBD2
CDR3 protein: CASSRGLAVGADTQYF
CDR3 DNA: TGTGCCAGCAGCCGGGGACTAGCGGTAGGAGCAGATACGCAGTATTTT

J gene: TRBJ2-5
clone size: NA
V gene: TRBV10-3
CDR3 length: 10
D gene: NA
CDR3 protein: CATGQETQYF
CDR3 DNA: TGTGCGACGGGTCAAGAGACCCAGTACTTC

J gene: TRBJ1-1
clone size: NA
V gene: TRBV2
CDR3 length: 15
D gene: NA
CDR3 protein: CASSEASGTNTEAFF
CDR3 DNA: TGTGCCAGCAGTGAAGCGTCAGGGACGAACACTGAAGCTTTCTTT

J gene: TRBJ2-2
clone size: once
V gene: TRBV5-6
CDR3 length: 16
D gene: TRBD1
CDR3 protein: CASSLGQGLVPGELFF
CDR3 DNA: TGTGCCAGCAGCTTGGGACAGGGCCTAGTCCCCGGGGAGCTGTTTTTT

J gene: TRBJ2-1
clone size: NA
V gene: TRBV9
CDR3 length: 20
D gene: TRBD2
CDR3 protein: CASSAPRGPAGTRGYNEQFF
CDR3 DNA: TGTGCCAGCAGCGCACCGCGGGGACCAGCCGGGACTAGGGGATACAATGAGCAGTTCTTC

J gene: TRBJ2-5
clone size: NA
V gene: TRBV28
CDR3 length: 13
D gene: TRBD1
CDR3 protein: CAISNRGRETQYF
CDR3 DNA: TGTGCCATCTCGAACAGGGGGCGAGAGACCCAGTACTTC

J gene: TRBJ1-2
clone size: NA
V gene: TRBV4-3
CDR3 length: 14
D gene: TRBD1
CDR3 protein: CASSPGQVPAGYTF
CDR3 DNA: TGCGCCAGCAGCCCGGGACAGGTCCCGGCAGGCTACACCTTC

J gene: TRBJ2-7
clone size: NA
V gene: TRBV3-1/TRBV3-2
CDR3 length: 13
D gene: NA
CDR3 protein: CASSQSVSNEQYF
CDR3 DNA: TGTGCCAGCAGCCAGTCAGTCAGTAACGAGCAGTACTTC

J gene: TRBJ2-6
clone size: NA
V gene: TRBV7-9
CDR3 length: 16
D gene: NA
CDR3 protein: CASSLAPGTGANVLTF
CDR3 DNA: TGTGCCAGCAGCTTAGCGCCAGGGACCGGGGCCAACGTCCTGACTTTC

J gene: TRBJ2-3
clone size: NA
V gene: TRBV15
CDR3 length: 12
D gene: NA
CDR3 protein: CATSRDLDTQYF
CDR3 DNA: TGTGCCACCAGCAGAGATCTGGATACGCAGTATTTT

J gene: TRBJ1-4
clone size: NA
V gene: TRBV6-6
CDR3 length: 14
D gene: NA
CDR3 protein: CASSYGQGNEKLFF
CDR3 DNA: TGTGCCAGCAGTTACGGGCAGGGGAATGAAAAACTGTTTTTT

J gene: TRBJ1-1
clone size: NA
V gene: TRBV27
CDR3 length: 14
D gene: NA
CDR3 protein: CASSRTATNTEAFF
CDR3 DNA: TGTGCCAGCAGTAGGACAGCTACGAACACTGAAGCTTTCTTT

J gene: TRBJ2-2
clone size: few
V gene: TRBV4-2
CDR3 length: 17
D gene: TRBD2
CDR3 protein: CASSQGGLAGEHGELFF
CDR3 DNA: TGTGCCAGCAGCCAAGGGGGACTAGCGGGAGAGCACGGGGAGCTGTTTTTT

J gene: TRBJ1-2
clone size: NA
V gene: TRBV9
CDR3 length: 11
D gene: NA
CDR3 protein: CASSGRDGYTF
CDR3 DNA: TGTGCCAGCAGCGGCAGGGACGGCTACACCTTC

J gene: TRBJ2-7
clone size: NA
V gene: TRBV5-6
CDR3 length: 15
D gene: TRBD1
CDR3 protein: CASSLAGTGNHEQYF
CDR3 DNA: TGTGCCAGCAGCTTGGCCGGGACAGGGAACCACGAGCAGTACTTC

J gene: TRBJ2-5
clone size: NA
V gene: TRBV19
CDR3 length: 14
D gene: NA
CDR3 protein: CASSLGLHQETQYF
CDR3 DNA: TGTGCCAGTAGTCTGGGACTCCATCAAGAGACCCAGTACTTC

J gene: TRBJ2-7
clone size: NA
V gene: TRBV4-3
CDR3 length: 17
D gene: TRBD1
CDR3 protein: CASSHQIGGQGFDEQYF
CDR3 DNA: TGCGCCAGCAGCCACCAAATTGGGGGACAGGGGTTCGACGAGCAGTACTTC

J gene: TRBJ2-5
clone size: NA
V gene: TRBV5-1
CDR3 length: 17
D gene: NA
CDR3 protein: CASSLGGSLADGGTQYF
CDR3 DNA: TGCGCCAGCAGCTTGGGAGGCAGCTTAGCGGACGGCGGGACCCAGTACTTC

J gene: TRBJ1-4
clone size: NA
V gene: TRBV4-1
CDR3 length: 15
D gene: TRBD1
CDR3 protein: CASSQDGQEGEKLFF
CDR3 DNA: TGCGCCAGCAGCCAAGATGGACAGGAGGGTGAAAAACTGTTTTTT

J gene: TRBJ1-3
clone size: NA
V gene: TRBV5-1
CDR3 length: 16
D gene: NA
CDR3 protein: CASSLVPTTSGNTIYF
CDR3 DNA: TGCGCCAGCAGCTTGGTGCCAACTACCTCTGGAAACACCATATATTTT

J gene: TRBJ1-5
clone size: once
V gene: TRBV18
CDR3 length: 13
D gene: NA
CDR3 protein: CASSNQGNQPQHF
CDR3 DNA: TGTGCCAGCTCGAATCAGGGGAATCAGCCCCAGCATTTT

J gene: TRBJ1-1
clone size: NA
V gene: TRBV27
CDR3 length: 15
D gene: TRBD1
CDR3 protein: CASSLAGTAGAEAFF
CDR3 DNA: TGTGCCAGCAGTTTAGCCGGGACAGCAGGGGCTGAAGCTTTCTTT

J gene: TRBJ2-7
clone size: NA
V gene: TRBV7-9
CDR3 length: 17
D gene: TRBD2
CDR3 protein: CASSLGGLAGVLHEQYF
CDR3 DNA: TGTGCCAGCAGCTTAGGAGGACTAGCGGGAGTCCTCCACGAGCAGTACTTC

J gene: TRBJ2-1
clone size: NA
V gene: TRBV9
CDR3 length: 15
D gene: NA
CDR3 protein: CASSDQRDTFHEQFF
CDR3 DNA: TGTGCCAGCAGCGATCAAAGGGACACCTTCCATGAGCAGTTCTTC

J gene: TRBJ2-7
clone size: NA
V gene: TRBV7-3
CDR3 length: 15
D gene: NA
CDR3 protein: CASSLGAGTSWEQYF
CDR3 DNA: TGTGCCAGCAGCTTAGGGGCAGGGACCTCTTGGGAGCAGTACTTC

J gene: TRBJ1-2
clone size: NA
V gene: TRBV3-1/TRBV3-2
CDR3 length: 13
D gene: NA
CDR3 protein: CASSRSGTYGYTF
CDR3 DNA: TGTGCCAGCAGCAGAAGCGGGACCTATGGCTACACCTTC

J gene: TRBJ2-1
clone size: once
V gene: TRBV7-8
CDR3 length: 18
D gene: TRBD2
CDR3 protein: CASSYYSSGGPSYNEQFF
CDR3 DNA: TGTGCCAGCAGCTACTACTCTAGCGGGGGTCCCTCCTACAATGAGCAGTTCTTC

J gene: TRBJ2-5
clone size: NA
V gene: TRBV24-1
CDR3 length: 14
D gene: NA
CDR3 protein: CATEASKGSETQYF
CDR3 DNA: TGTGCCACTGAGGCCTCAAAAGGCTCCGAGACCCAGTACTTC

J gene: TRBJ2-5
clone size: NA
V gene: TRBV3-1/TRBV3-2
CDR3 length: 13
D gene: NA
CDR3 protein: CASSQAQQETQYF
CDR3 DNA: TGTGCCAGCAGCCAAGCTCAACAAGAGACCCAGTACTTC

J gene: TRBJ1-5
clone size: NA
V gene: TRBV19
CDR3 length: 13
D gene: NA
CDR3 protein: CASSIDLQGPQHF
CDR3 DNA: TGTGCCAGTAGTATAGACCTACAGGGGCCCCAGCATTTT

J gene: TRBJ1-3
clone size: NA
V gene: TRBV13
CDR3 length: 19
D gene: NA
CDR3 protein: CASSPPHSDKTYSGNTIYF
CDR3 DNA: TGTGCCAGCAGCCCCCCCCACAGCGACAAAACCTACTCTGGAAACACCATATATTTT

J gene: TRBJ1-6
clone size: NA
V gene: TRBV4-3
CDR3 length: 15
D gene: NA
CDR3 protein: CASSQVQGAGSPLHF
CDR3 DNA: TGCGCCAGCAGCCAAGTTCAGGGCGCAGGCTCACCCCTCCACTTT

J gene: TRBJ1-3
clone size: NA
V gene: TRBV7-8
CDR3 length: 18
D gene: NA
CDR3 protein: CASSLRQGLQSSGNTIYF
CDR3 DNA: TGTGCCAGCAGCTTGCGTCAGGGGCTACAGAGCTCTGGAAACACCATATATTTT

J gene: TRBJ2-2
clone size: NA
V gene: TRBV19
CDR3 length: 14
D gene: NA
CDR3 protein: CASSIAAGAGELFF
CDR3 DNA: TGTGCCAGTAGTATAGCTGCGGGCGCCGGGGAGCTGTTTTTT

J gene: TRBJ1-6
clone size: NA
V gene: TRBV5-1
CDR3 length: 13
D gene: NA
CDR3 protein: CASSFLRGSPLHF
CDR3 DNA: TGCGCCAGCAGCTTCTTAAGGGGTTCACCCCTCCACTTT

J gene: TRBJ1-5
clone size: NA
V gene: TRBV28
CDR3 length: 14
D gene: TRBD1
CDR3 protein: CASRKTGGVQPQHF
CDR3 DNA: TGTGCCAGCAGGAAGACAGGGGGCGTACAGCCCCAGCATTTT

J gene: TRBJ2-7
clone size: NA
V gene: TRBV27
CDR3 length: 14
D gene: TRBD1
CDR3 protein: CASSTTDRGFEQYF
CDR3 DNA: TGTGCCAGCAGTACAACGGACAGGGGTTTCGAGCAGTACTTC

J gene: TRBJ1-2
clone size: NA
V gene: TRBV6-5
CDR3 length: 14
D gene: NA
CDR3 protein: CASTLSREGWGYTF
CDR3 DNA: TGTGCCAGCACCTTGAGTAGGGAAGGATGGGGCTACACCTTC

J gene: TRBJ1-2
clone size: NA
V gene: TRBV27
CDR3 length: 16
D gene: TRBD1
CDR3 protein: CASSARNRGSTYGYTF
CDR3 DNA: TGTGCCAGCAGTGCTCGGAACAGGGGAAGTACCTATGGCTACACCTTC

J gene: TRBJ2-7
clone size: NA
V gene: TRBV18
CDR3 length: 12
D gene: NA
CDR3 protein: CASSLEDYEQYF
CDR3 DNA: TGTGCCAGCTCATTGGAAGACTACGAGCAGTACTTC

J gene: TRBJ2-7
clone size: NA
V gene: TRBV19
CDR3 length: 13
D gene: NA
CDR3 protein: CASSIPYSNEQYF
CDR3 DNA: TGTGCCAGTAGTATACCTTATTCTAACGAGCAGTACTTC

J gene: TRBJ2-7
clone size: NA
V gene: TRBV27
CDR3 length: 14
D gene: TRBD2
CDR3 protein: CASSFRLAGYEQYF
CDR3 DNA: TGTGCCAGCAGTTTCCGACTAGCAGGCTACGAGCAGTACTTC

J gene: TRBJ2-7
clone size: NA
V gene: TRBV6-5
CDR3 length: 14
D gene: NA
CDR3 protein: CASSYGTSSYEQYF
CDR3 DNA: TGTGCCAGCAGTTACGGGACGAGCTCCTACGAGCAGTACTTC

J gene: TRBJ1-2
clone size: NA
V gene: TRBV6-2/TRBV6-3
CDR3 length: 13
D gene: NA
CDR3 protein: CASSYLQGGGYTF
CDR3 DNA: TGTGCCAGCAGTTACTTACAGGGAGGTGGCTACACCTTC

J gene: TRBJ2-3
clone size: NA
V gene: TRBV24-1
CDR3 length: 17
D gene: TRBD2
CDR3 protein: CATSDPTSGGTTDTQYF
CDR3 DNA: TGTGCCACCAGTGATCCCACTAGCGGGGGGACCACAGATACGCAGTATTTT

J gene: TRBJ1-4
clone size: NA
V gene: TRBV7-8
CDR3 length: 14
D gene: NA
CDR3 protein: CASSQTGTNEKLFF
CDR3 DNA: TGTGCCAGCAGCCAGACAGGAACTAATGAAAAACTGTTTTTT

J gene: TRBJ2-1
clone size: NA
V gene: TRBV28
CDR3 length: 11
D gene: NA
CDR3 protein: CASRTAFEQFF
CDR3 DNA: TGTGCCAGCAGAACGGCTTTTGAGCAGTTCTTC